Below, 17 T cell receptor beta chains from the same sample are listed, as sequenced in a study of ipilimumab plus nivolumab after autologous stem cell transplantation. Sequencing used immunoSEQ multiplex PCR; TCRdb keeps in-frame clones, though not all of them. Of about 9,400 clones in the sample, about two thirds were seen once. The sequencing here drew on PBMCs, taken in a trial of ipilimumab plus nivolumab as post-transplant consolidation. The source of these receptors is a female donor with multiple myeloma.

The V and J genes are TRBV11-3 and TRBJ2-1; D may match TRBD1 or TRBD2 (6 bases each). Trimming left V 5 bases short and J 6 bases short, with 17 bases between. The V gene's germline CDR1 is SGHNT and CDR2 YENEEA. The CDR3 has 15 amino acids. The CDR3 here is CASSRGTTGANEQFF. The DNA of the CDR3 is TGTGCCAGCAGCCGCGGGACAACTGGGGCCAATGAGCAGTTCTTC.

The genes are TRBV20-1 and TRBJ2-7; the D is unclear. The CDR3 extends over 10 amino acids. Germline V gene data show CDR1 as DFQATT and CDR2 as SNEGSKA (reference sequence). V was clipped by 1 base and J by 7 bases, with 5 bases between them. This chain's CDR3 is CSARGDEQYF. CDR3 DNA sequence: TGCAGTGCTAGAGGGGATGAGCAGTACTTC.

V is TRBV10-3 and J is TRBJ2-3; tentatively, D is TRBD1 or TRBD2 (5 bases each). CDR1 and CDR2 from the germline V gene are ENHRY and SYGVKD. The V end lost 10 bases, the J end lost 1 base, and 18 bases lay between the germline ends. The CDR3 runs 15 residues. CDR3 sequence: CASLSTLGRTDTQYF. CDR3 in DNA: TGTGCCAGCCTCTCTACTCTGGGACGCACAGATACGCAGTATTTT.

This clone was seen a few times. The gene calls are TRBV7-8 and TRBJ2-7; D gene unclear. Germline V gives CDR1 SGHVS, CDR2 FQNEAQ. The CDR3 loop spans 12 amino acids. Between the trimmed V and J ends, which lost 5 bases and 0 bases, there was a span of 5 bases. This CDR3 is CASSPSSYEQYF. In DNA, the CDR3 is TGTGCCAGCAGCCCTAGCTCCTACGAGCAGTACTTC.

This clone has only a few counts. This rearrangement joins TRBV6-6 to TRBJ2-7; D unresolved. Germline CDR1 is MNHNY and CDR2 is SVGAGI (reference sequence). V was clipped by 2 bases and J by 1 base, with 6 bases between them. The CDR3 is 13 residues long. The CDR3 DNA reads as TGTGCCAGCAGTTACGGCGAGTCCTACGAGCAGTACTTC. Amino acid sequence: CASSYGESYEQYF.

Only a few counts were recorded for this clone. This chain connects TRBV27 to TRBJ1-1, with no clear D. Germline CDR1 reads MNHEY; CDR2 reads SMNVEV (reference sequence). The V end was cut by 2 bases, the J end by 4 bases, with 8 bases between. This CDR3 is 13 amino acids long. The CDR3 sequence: CASSLGGSTEAFF. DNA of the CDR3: TGTGCCAGCAGTTTAGGCGGGAGCACTGAAGCTTTCTTT.

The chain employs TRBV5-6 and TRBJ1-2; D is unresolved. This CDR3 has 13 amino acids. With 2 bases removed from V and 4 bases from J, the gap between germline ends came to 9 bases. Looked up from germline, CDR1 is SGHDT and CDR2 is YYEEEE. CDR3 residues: CASSLEAIYGYTF. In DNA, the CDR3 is TGTGCCAGCAGCTTAGAAGCGATCTATGGCTACACCTTC.

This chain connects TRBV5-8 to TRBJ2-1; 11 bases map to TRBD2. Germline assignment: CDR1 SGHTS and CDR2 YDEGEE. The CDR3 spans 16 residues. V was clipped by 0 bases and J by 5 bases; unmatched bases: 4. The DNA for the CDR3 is TGTGCCAGCAGCTTGGAGGGACTAGCGGACGACAATGAGCAGTTCTTC. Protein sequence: CASSLEGLADDNEQFF.

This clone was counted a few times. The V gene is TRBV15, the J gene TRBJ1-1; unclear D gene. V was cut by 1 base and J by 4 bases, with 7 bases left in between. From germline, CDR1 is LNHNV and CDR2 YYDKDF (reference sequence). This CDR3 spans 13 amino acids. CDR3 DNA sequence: TGTGCCACCAGCAGAGTGAGGGTCACTGAAGCTTTCTTT. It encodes CATSRVRVTEAFF. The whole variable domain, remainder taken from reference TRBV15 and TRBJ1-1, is DAMVIQNPRYQVTQFGKPVTLSCSQTLNHNVMYWYQQKSSQAPKLLFHYYDKDFNNEADTPDNFQSRRPNTSFCFLDIRSPGLGDTAMYLCATSRVRVTEAFFGQGTRLTVV.

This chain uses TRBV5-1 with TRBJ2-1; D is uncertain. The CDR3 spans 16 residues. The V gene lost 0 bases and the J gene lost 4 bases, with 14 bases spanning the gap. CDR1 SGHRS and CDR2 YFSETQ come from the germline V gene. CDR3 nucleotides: TGCGCCAGCAGCTTGGGGCAGTATAGAGAATACAATGAGCAGTTCTTC. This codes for CASSLGQYREYNEQFF.

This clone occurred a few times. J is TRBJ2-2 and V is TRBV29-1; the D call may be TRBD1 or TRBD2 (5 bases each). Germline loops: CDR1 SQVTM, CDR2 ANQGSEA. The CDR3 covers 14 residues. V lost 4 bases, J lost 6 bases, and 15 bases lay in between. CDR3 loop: CSVASRGQSGELFF. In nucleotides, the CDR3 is TGCAGCGTTGCGTCGAGGGGTCAATCCGGGGAGCTGTTTTTT.

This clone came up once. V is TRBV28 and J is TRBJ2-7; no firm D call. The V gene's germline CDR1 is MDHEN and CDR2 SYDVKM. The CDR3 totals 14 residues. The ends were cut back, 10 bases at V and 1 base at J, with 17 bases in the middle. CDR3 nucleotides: TGTGCCACGCTCCCTAGGATCTTATCCTACGAGCAGTACTTC. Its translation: CATLPRILSYEQYF.

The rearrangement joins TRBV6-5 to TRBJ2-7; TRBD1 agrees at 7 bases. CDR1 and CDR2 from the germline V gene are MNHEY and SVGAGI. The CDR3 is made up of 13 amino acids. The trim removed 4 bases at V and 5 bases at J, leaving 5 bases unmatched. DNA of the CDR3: TGTGCCAGCAGTTTCACGACAGGGCACGAGCAGTACTTC. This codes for CASSFTTGHEQYF.

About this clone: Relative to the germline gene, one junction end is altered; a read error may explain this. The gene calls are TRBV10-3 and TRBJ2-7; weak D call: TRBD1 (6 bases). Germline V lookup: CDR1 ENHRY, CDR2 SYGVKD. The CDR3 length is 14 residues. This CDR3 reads CASSYSQGRYEQYF. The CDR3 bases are TGTGCCAGCAGTTACTCGCAGGGGCGCTACGAGCAGTACTTC.

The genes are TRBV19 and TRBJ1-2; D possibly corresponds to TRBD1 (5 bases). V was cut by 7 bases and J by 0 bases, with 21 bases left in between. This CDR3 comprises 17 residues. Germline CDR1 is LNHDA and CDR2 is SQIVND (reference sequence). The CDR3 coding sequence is TGTGCCAGTACCTCAATTGCGGGGACCCCAGCTAACTATGGCTACACCTTC. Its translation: CASTSIAGTPANYGYTF.

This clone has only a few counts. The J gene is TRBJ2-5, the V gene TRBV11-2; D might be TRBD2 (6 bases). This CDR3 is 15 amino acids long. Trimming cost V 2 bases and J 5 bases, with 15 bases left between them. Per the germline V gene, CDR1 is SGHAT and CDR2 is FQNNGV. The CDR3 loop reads CASSLSSGGGETQYF. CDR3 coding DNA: TGTGCCAGCAGCTTAAGTTCGGGTGGAGGGGAGACCCAGTACTTC. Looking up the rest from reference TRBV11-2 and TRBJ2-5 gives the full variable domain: EAGVAQSPRYKIIEKRQSVAFWCNPISGHATLYWYQQILGQGPKLLIQFQNNGVVDDSQLPKDRFSAERLKGVDSTLKIQPAKLEDSAVYLCASSLSSGGGETQYFGPGTRLLVL.

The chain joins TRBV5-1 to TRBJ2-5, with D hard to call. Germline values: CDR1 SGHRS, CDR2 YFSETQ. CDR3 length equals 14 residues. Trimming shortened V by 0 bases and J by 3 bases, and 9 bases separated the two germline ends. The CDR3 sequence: CASSLAREEETQYF. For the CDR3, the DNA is TGCGCCAGCAGCTTGGCACGCGAGGAAGAGACCCAGTACTTC. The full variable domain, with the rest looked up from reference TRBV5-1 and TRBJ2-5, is KAGVTQTPRYLIKTRGQQVTLSCSPISGHRSVSWYQQTPGQGLQFLFEYFSETQRNKGNFPGRFSGRQFSNSRSEMNVSTLELGDSALYLCASSLAREEETQYFGPGTRLLVL.